The 10 T cell receptor beta chains presented below share a single source sample, sequenced in a study of blood T cell repertoires in COVID-19. TCRdb keeps only in-frame clones here, not all; method: immunoSEQ multiplex PCR. The sample lists around 100,000 clones; 90% were seen once. Sequenced input: peripheral blood. The receptors derive from a man aged 50 or older with acute or convalescent COVID-19.

The V call is TRBV5-4, the J call TRBJ2-1; 7 positions match TRBD2. CDR3 size: 14 residues. The germline CDR1 and CDR2 sequences are SGHNT and YYREEE (reference sequence). The junction had 11 bases not matched to a gene; V was cut back by 5 bases and J by 9 bases. This CDR3 reads CASSRAGAFGEQFF. The CDR3 nucleotides are TGTGCCAGCAGTCGGGCGGGAGCTTTCGGTGAGCAGTTCTTC.

The V call is TRBV5-1, the J call TRBJ2-1; 11 nucleotides align to TRBD2. Germline V gene lookup returns CDR1 SGHRS and CDR2 YFSETQ. The CDR3 extends over 16 amino acids. J gave up 6 bases and V 1 base, and 6 bases lay outside the gene matches. CDR3 region: CASSLSGTSGLNEQFF. The CDR3 DNA is TGCGCCAGCAGCTTGTCTGGGACTAGCGGCCTCAATGAGCAGTTCTTC.

J is TRBJ2-5 and V is TRBV25-1; D uncertain. The CDR3 totals 15 residues. In germline, CDR1 is MGHDK, CDR2 SYGVNS. V lost 3 bases to trimming and J lost 5 bases, with 16 bases between them. CDR3 bases: TGTGCCAGCAGTGACACTAACGAACGATGGGAGACCCAGTACTTC. Residues: CASSDTNERWETQYF.

The chain joins TRBV19 to TRBJ2-5; 10 positions agree with TRBD1. V lost 2 bases to trimming and J lost 3 bases; unmatched junction nucleotides: 9. CDR1 is LNHDA and CDR2 is SQIVND in the germline V gene (reference sequence). The CDR3 covers 17 residues. The CDR3 sequence is CASSIRREDRGEETQYF. The DNA of the CDR3 is TGTGCCAGTAGTATAAGGAGGGAGGACAGGGGGGAAGAGACCCAGTACTTC.

CDR3 nucleotides: TGTGCCAGCAGCTTTTCCGGCCCAGGAGAGACCCAGTACTTC. Amino acid sequence: CASSFSGPGETQYF. The chain combines TRBV11-2 with TRBJ2-5; D gene uncertain. The CDR3 runs 14 residues. From germline, CDR1 is SGHAT and CDR2 FQNNGV. Trimming took off 3 bases at V and 4 bases at J, with 12 bases between the two ends.

V usage is TRBV21-1 and J usage is TRBJ2-7; the D call of TRBD1 is as the table states it, not checked on the DNA. TRBV21-1 is designated a pseudogene. The CDR3 has 18 residues. This chain's CDR3 is CASSKEKGTIGRPLEQYF. In DNA, the CDR3 is TGTGCCAGCAGCAAAGAGAAGGGGACAATAGGCAGGCCCCTCGAGCAGTACTTC.

V and J are TRBV11-3 and TRBJ2-1; 15 nucleotides line up with TRBD2. Trimming removed 6 bases from V and 4 bases from J; junction bases left unmatched: 10. Germline V gives CDR1 SGHNT, CDR2 YENEEA. CDR3 length: 18 residues. The CDR3 reads CASSLGLAGGVGYNEQFF. The CDR3 DNA follows: TGTGCCAGCAGTTTGGGACTAGCGGGGGGAGTGGGGTACAATGAGCAGTTCTTC.

The CDR3 sequence is CASSDRTGIMNTEAFF. Here the CDR3 DNA reads TGCGCCAGCAGTGATAGGACAGGAATAATGAACACTGAAGCTTTCTTT. V and J are TRBV10-2 and TRBJ1-1; the match to TRBD1 covers 7 bases. Germline V gene sequence: CDR1 WSHSY, CDR2 SAAADI. This CDR3 comprises 16 residues. Trimming cost V 3 bases and J 0 bases; bases outside gene matches: 7.

The chain employs TRBV2 and TRBJ2-3, with 10 bases that match TRBD2. V shed 6 bases, J shed 1 base, and the junction held 7 bases outside the gene matches. The V gene's germline CDR1 is SNHLY and CDR2 FYNNEI. The CDR3 extends over 16 amino acids. The CDR3 loop is CASSPRTSGGTDTQYF. CDR3 in DNA: TGTGCCAGCAGCCCGAGGACTAGCGGTGGCACAGATACGCAGTATTTT.

The chain links TRBV24-1 to TRBJ2-1; 13 bases fit TRBD2. From germline, CDR1 is KGHDR and CDR2 SFDVKD. J gave up 7 bases and V 4 bases, and 9 bases lay outside the gene matches. This CDR3 region has 17 residues. The CDR3 DNA reads as TGTGCCACCAGTGAGCGCACTAGCGGGAGGGCCCGGAATGAGCAGTTCTTC. Its translation is CATSERTSGRARNEQFF.